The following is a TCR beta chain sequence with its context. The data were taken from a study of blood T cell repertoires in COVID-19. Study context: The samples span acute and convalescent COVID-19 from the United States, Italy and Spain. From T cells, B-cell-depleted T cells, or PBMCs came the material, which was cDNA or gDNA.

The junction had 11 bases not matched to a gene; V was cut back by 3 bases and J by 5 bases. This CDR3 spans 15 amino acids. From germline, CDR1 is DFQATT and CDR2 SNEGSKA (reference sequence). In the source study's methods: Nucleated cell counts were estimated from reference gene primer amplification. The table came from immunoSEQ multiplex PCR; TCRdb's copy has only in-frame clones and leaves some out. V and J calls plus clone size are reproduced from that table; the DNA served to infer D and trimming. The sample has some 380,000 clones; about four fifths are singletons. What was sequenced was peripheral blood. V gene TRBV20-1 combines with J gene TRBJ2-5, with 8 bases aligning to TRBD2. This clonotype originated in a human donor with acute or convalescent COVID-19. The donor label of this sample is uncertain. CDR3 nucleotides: TGCAGTGCTAGTCGTTTAGCGGGACTAGGGGAGACCCAGTACTTC. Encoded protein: CSASRLAGLGETQYF.